This T cell receptor (beta chain) stems from a study of Graves' ophthalmopathy and Graves' hyperthyroidism. The authors amplified TCR beta CDR3 regions, and they did so from RNA transcripts for repertoire sequencing. An opening RT-PCR round employed HTBI primers and preceded a second-round multiplex PCR. TCRdb processed the multiplex PCR reads anew with MiXCR; each CDR3 protein has one entry. In the table there are about 370,000 distinct CDR3 sequences, about a sixth of which are singletons. This clonotype was seen ten or more times. The sequence came from an adult woman with stable Graves' hyperthyroidism. Source material: peripheral blood.

The CDR3 reads CSVEIERGTYEQYF. CDR3 DNA: TGCAGCGTTGAAATTGAGCGGGGGACCTACGAGCAGTACTTC. This chain connects TRBV29-1 to TRBJ2-7; 8 nucleotides line up with TRBD2. The CDR3 is 14 amino acids. Trimming cost V 2 bases and J 2 bases; bases outside gene matches: 5. Germline V gives CDR1 SQVTM, CDR2 ANQGSEA.